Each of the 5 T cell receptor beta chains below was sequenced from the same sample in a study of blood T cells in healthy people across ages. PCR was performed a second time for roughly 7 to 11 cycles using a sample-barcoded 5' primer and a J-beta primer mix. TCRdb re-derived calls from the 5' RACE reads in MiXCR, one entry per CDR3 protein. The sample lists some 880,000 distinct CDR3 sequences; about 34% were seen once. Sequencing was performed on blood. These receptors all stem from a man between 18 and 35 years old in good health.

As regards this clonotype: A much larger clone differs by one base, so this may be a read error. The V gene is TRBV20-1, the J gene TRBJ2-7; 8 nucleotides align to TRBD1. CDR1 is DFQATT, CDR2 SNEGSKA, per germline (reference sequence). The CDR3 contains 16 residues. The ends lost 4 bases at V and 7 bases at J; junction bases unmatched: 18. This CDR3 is CSATSLTGVSGNEQYF. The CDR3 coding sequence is TGCAGTGCTACCTCCCTGACAGGGGTGTCAGGCAATGAGCAGTACTTC.

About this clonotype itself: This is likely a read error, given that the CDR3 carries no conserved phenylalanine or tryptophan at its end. CDR3 sequence reads: CSASYRDRALEQYI. As DNA, the CDR3 is TGCAGTGCGAGCTACCGGGACAGGGCCCTCGAGCAGTACATC. The J gene is TRBJ2-4, the V gene TRBV20-1, with 9 bases fitting TRBD1. The J call may be in error: the DNA end matches TRBJ2-7 better. This CDR3 contains 14 residues. Germline V gives CDR1 DFQATT, CDR2 SNEGSKA (reference sequence).

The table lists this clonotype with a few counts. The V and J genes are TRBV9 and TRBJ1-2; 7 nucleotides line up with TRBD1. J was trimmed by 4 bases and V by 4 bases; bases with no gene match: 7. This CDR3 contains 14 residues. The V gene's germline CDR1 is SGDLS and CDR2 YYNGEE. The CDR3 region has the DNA TGTGCCAGCAGCCCGGACAGGACTACCTATGGCTACACCTTC. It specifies CASSPDRTTYGYTF.

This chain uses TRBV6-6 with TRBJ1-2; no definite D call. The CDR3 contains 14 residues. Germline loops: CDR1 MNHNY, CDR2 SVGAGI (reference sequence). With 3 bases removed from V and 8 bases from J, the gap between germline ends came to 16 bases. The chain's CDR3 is CASSYATDQRGYTF. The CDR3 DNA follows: TGTGCCAGCAGTTATGCGACCGACCAACGGGGCTACACCTTC.

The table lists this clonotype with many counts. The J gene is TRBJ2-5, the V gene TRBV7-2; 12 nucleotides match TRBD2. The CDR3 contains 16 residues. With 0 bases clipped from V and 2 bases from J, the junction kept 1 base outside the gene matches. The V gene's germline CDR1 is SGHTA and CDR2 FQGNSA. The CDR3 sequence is CASSLAGLAGQETQYF. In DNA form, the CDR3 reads TGTGCCAGCAGCTTAGCAGGACTAGCGGGACAAGAGACCCAGTACTTC.